This T cell receptor beta chain originates from a study of OX40 agonist ivuxolimab in advanced cancers. CDR1 is SSHAT, CDR2 FNYEAQ, per germline (reference sequence). The CDR3 has 15 residues. As regards this clone: Compared with germline, one end of the junction differs, possibly owing to a read error.

The assay was immunoSEQ multiplex PCR, and TCRdb's table has in-frame clones only and misses some. The data contain tens of thousands of clones, 85% to 90% of them singletons. This rearrangement joins TRBV7-7 to TRBJ2-5; perhaps TRBD2 as D (6 bases). The starting material was CD4+ or CD8+ T cells sorted from blood, obtained in a trial of the OX40 agonist ivuxolimab. The sequence came from an adult with an advanced solid tumor such as melanoma, head and neck, liver or kidney cancer. The CDR3 bases are TGTGCTAGCAGCTTAGCGTGGGGGGTTGATGAGACCCAGTACTTC. Translation: CASSLAWGVDETQYF.